This TCR beta chain was observed in a study of OX40 agonist ivuxolimab in advanced cancers. Study details: Partial responses occurred in Three dose-escalation patients, one with hepatocellular carcinoma and two with cutaneous melanoma.

Germline CDR1 and CDR2: MRHNA and SNTAGT. CDR3 length: 14 residues. Between the trimmed V and J ends, which lost 3 bases and 4 bases, there was a span of 12 bases. The study's findings and limits: Among the lowest peripheral clonal expansion occurred in 0.1-3.0 mg/kg partial responders.

Sequencing used immunoSEQ multiplex PCR; TCRdb keeps in-frame clones, though not all of them. In the table there are 50,000 to 65,000 clones, 81% of which are singletons. Autoimmune disease history or systemic immunosuppression meant exclusion. This clone was seen more than once but under ten times. Its antigen is unidentified. Sequenced here: CD4+ or CD8+ T cells sorted from blood, sampled in a trial of the OX40 agonist ivuxolimab. The clonotype originates from an adult with an advanced solid tumor such as melanoma, head and neck, liver or kidney cancer. The chain couples TRBV6-4 to TRBJ1-1; a possible D gene is TRBD1 (5 bases). The CDR3 DNA is TGTGCCAGCAGTGAGGGGGGGTCGTTCACTGAAGCTTTCTTT. Amino acids: CASSEGGSFTEAFF.